A selection of T cell receptor beta chains follows, all from one sample in a study of blood T cell repertoires in COVID-19. The assay was immunoSEQ multiplex PCR, and TCRdb's table has in-frame clones only and misses some. The sample has 110,000 or so clones, about 87% seen once; the top ten hold 4.6%. The specimen sequenced was peripheral blood. All receptors come from a woman between 50 and 59 years old with acute or convalescent COVID-19. Both conserved end residues are part of each CDR3. D genes are given only for firm matches. Clone size, where shown, is once, few, many, or a class for clones that have expanded.

v_call: TRBV6-5
d_call: TRBD1
j_call: TRBJ2-1
clone_size: .
cdr3_aa: CASSDRGRGNEQFF
cdr3_nt: TGTGCCAGCAGCGACAGGGGGCGAGGCAATGAGCAGTTCTTC

v_call: TRBV2
d_call: .
j_call: TRBJ1-2
clone_size: .
cdr3_aa: CASSTGSLRGYTF
cdr3_nt: TGTGCCAGTTCTACAGGGTCCCTGAGGGGCTACACCTTC

v_call: TRBV6-5
d_call: .
j_call: TRBJ1-6
clone_size: .
cdr3_aa: CASSYLAQSYNSPLHF
cdr3_nt: TGTGCCAGCAGTTACCTTGCCCAGTCCTATAATTCACCCCTCCACTTT

v_call: TRBV2
d_call: TRBD1
j_call: TRBJ2-7
clone_size: .
cdr3_aa: CASSGSGQGVDEQYF
cdr3_nt: TGTGCCAGCAGTGGATCAGGACAGGGTGTCGACGAGCAGTACTTC

v_call: TRBV4-1
d_call: TRBD1
j_call: TRBJ1-2
clone_size: few
cdr3_aa: CASSQGTGTYGYTF
cdr3_nt: TGCGCCAGCAGCCAAGGGACAGGGACCTATGGCTACACCTTC

v_call: TRBV7-9
d_call: .
j_call: TRBJ2-7
clone_size: .
cdr3_aa: CASSLLFPRGEQYF
cdr3_nt: TGTGCCAGCAGCTTACTTTTTCCCCGGGGTGAGCAGTACTTC

v_call: TRBV12-3/TRBV12-4
d_call: .
j_call: TRBJ2-2
clone_size: .
cdr3_aa: CASSQTGSGELFF
cdr3_nt: TGTGCCAGCAGTCAAACAGGGAGCGGGGAGCTGTTTTTT

v_call: TRBV7-8
d_call: .
j_call: TRBJ1-1
clone_size: few
cdr3_aa: CASEGQMGTEAFF
cdr3_nt: TGTGCCAGCGAAGGACAGATGGGCACTGAAGCTTTCTTT

v_call: TRBV4-3
d_call: TRBD1
j_call: TRBJ2-5
clone_size: .
cdr3_aa: CASSQDSIQGGYTQQETQYF
cdr3_nt: TGCGCCAGCAGCCAAGACTCAATACAGGGGGGTTACACCCAACAAGAGACCCAGTACTTC

v_call: TRBV24-1
d_call: TRBD1
j_call: TRBJ1-1
clone_size: once
cdr3_aa: CATSDWDRSEAFF
cdr3_nt: TGTGCCACCAGTGATTGGGACAGATCTGAAGCTTTCTTT

v_call: TRBV28
d_call: TRBD1
j_call: TRBJ2-7
clone_size: .
cdr3_aa: CASTRDRGYEQYF
cdr3_nt: TGTGCCAGCACCCGAGACAGGGGCTACGAGCAGTACTTC

v_call: TRBV5-1
d_call: .
j_call: TRBJ1-3
clone_size: .
cdr3_aa: CASSLDSSGNTIYF
cdr3_nt: TGCGCCAGCAGCCTGGACAGCTCTGGAAACACCATATATTTT

v_call: TRBV5-6
d_call: .
j_call: TRBJ1-2
clone_size: .
cdr3_aa: CASSPGQGSYGYTF
cdr3_nt: TGTGCCAGCAGCCCCGGCCAGGGCAGCTATGGCTACACCTTC

v_call: TRBV24-1
d_call: .
j_call: TRBJ2-1
clone_size: .
cdr3_aa: CATSGSGNEQFF
cdr3_nt: TGTGCCACCAGTGGGAGCGGGAATGAGCAGTTCTTC

v_call: TRBV7-2
d_call: TRBD1
j_call: TRBJ1-5
clone_size: .
cdr3_aa: CASSLDGQGKGNQPQHF
cdr3_nt: TGTGCCAGCAGCTTAGATGGACAGGGTAAAGGCAATCAGCCCCAGCATTTT

v_call: TRBV12-3/TRBV12-4
d_call: TRBD1
j_call: TRBJ1-5
clone_size: .
cdr3_aa: CASSMDRGQPQHF
cdr3_nt: TGTGCCAGCAGTATGGACAGGGGCCAGCCCCAGCATTTT

v_call: TRBV6-1
d_call: .
j_call: TRBJ1-5
clone_size: .
cdr3_aa: CASSESVNQVPRGYNQPQHF
cdr3_nt: TGTGCCAGCAGTGAATCTGTGAATCAAGTGCCTCGGGGGTACAATCAGCCCCAGCATTTT

v_call: TRBV24-1
d_call: .
j_call: TRBJ1-2
clone_size: .
cdr3_aa: CATSDSKQGGDYGYTF
cdr3_nt: TGTGCCACCAGTGATTCCAAACAGGGAGGGGACTATGGCTACACCTTC

v_call: TRBV4-3
d_call: TRBD1
j_call: TRBJ1-2
clone_size: .
cdr3_aa: CASSQDRAGGNYGYTF
cdr3_nt: TGCGCCAGCAGCCAAGATAGGGCAGGGGGCAACTATGGCTACACCTTC

v_call: TRBV10-2
d_call: TRBD2
j_call: TRBJ2-1
clone_size: .
cdr3_aa: CASSESSSGSNNEQFF
cdr3_nt: TGCGCCAGCAGTGAGTCGAGTAGCGGGAGTAACAATGAGCAGTTCTTC

v_call: TRBV14
d_call: .
j_call: TRBJ1-1
clone_size: .
cdr3_aa: CASSLTSGYQKAFF
cdr3_nt: TGTGCCAGCAGTCTCACGTCAGGTTACCAGAAAGCTTTCTTT

v_call: TRBV19
d_call: TRBD1
j_call: TRBJ1-1
clone_size: .
cdr3_aa: CASSILTGTGNTEAFF
cdr3_nt: TGTGCCAGTAGTATCCTGACCGGGACAGGGAACACTGAAGCTTTCTTT

v_call: TRBV27
d_call: .
j_call: TRBJ2-1
clone_size: .
cdr3_aa: CASSFRGAREWGHDEQFF
cdr3_nt: TGTGCCAGCAGTTTTCGGGGGGCACGGGAGTGGGGACACGATGAGCAGTTCTTC

v_call: TRBV6-6
d_call: TRBD1
j_call: TRBJ1-2
clone_size: .
cdr3_aa: CASRNPTGGNGYTF
cdr3_nt: TGTGCCAGCAGGAACCCTACAGGGGGCAATGGCTACACCTTC

v_call: TRBV19
d_call: TRBD1
j_call: TRBJ2-5
clone_size: .
cdr3_aa: CASSTRTGGERGETQYF
cdr3_nt: TGTGCCAGTAGTACTCGGACAGGGGGCGAAAGAGGAGAGACCCAGTACTTC

v_call: TRBV14
d_call: .
j_call: TRBJ1-2
clone_size: .
cdr3_aa: CASSQRGLRNYGYTF
cdr3_nt: TGTGCCAGCAGCCAAAGAGGCCTTCGCAACTATGGCTACACCTTC

v_call: TRBV28
d_call: .
j_call: TRBJ1-5
clone_size: .
cdr3_aa: CASSFFWRAKIWQPQHF
cdr3_nt: TGTGCCAGCAGTTTTTTTTGGAGGGCTAAGATATGGCAGCCCCAGCATTTT

v_call: TRBV3-1/TRBV3-2
d_call: .
j_call: TRBJ1-2
clone_size: few
cdr3_aa: CASSQEGVLQGSYGYTF
cdr3_nt: TGTGCCAGCAGCCAAGAAGGGGTTCTGCAGGGAAGTTATGGCTACACCTTC

v_call: TRBV24-1
d_call: .
j_call: TRBJ1-2
clone_size: .
cdr3_aa: CATSDLSYRELANYGYTF
cdr3_nt: TGTGCCACCAGTGATTTGTCATACAGGGAGTTAGCTAACTATGGCTACACCTTC

v_call: TRBV28
d_call: TRBD1
j_call: TRBJ2-3
clone_size: .
cdr3_aa: CASTLARGPDTQYF
cdr3_nt: TGTGCCAGCACCCTCGCTAGGGGGCCTGATACGCAGTATTTT

v_call: TRBV7-2
d_call: TRBD2
j_call: TRBJ2-1
clone_size: .
cdr3_aa: CASSSGLADLLLRSYEQFF
cdr3_nt: TGTGCCAGCAGCTCGGGACTAGCGGATCTGCTCCTAAGGTCATATGAGCAGTTCTTC

v_call: TRBV2
d_call: .
j_call: TRBJ2-7
clone_size: .
cdr3_aa: CASSPDSPEQYF
cdr3_nt: TGTGCCAGCAGTCCTGACAGTCCCGAGCAGTACTTC

v_call: TRBV6-5
d_call: .
j_call: TRBJ1-6
clone_size: .
cdr3_aa: CASSSLDTINSPLHF
cdr3_nt: TGTGCCAGCAGTTCCCTGGACACGATCAATTCACCCCTCCACTTT

v_call: TRBV5-4
d_call: .
j_call: TRBJ2-7
clone_size: .
cdr3_aa: CASSRAGSVAYEQYF
cdr3_nt: TGTGCCAGCAGCCGTGCAGGGTCCGTTGCCTACGAGCAGTACTTC

v_call: TRBV5-6
d_call: .
j_call: TRBJ1-2
clone_size: many
cdr3_aa: CASSLLVVSGPYGYTF
cdr3_nt: TGTGCCAGCAGCTTGTTAGTAGTTTCAGGGCCCTATGGCTACACCTTC

v_call: TRBV6-5
d_call: .
j_call: TRBJ2-2
clone_size: once
cdr3_aa: CASSSGHTNTGELFF
cdr3_nt: TGTGCCAGCAGTTCAGGACACACGAACACCGGGGAGCTGTTTTTT

v_call: TRBV15
d_call: .
j_call: TRBJ2-7
clone_size: .
cdr3_aa: CATSREGSSYEQYF
cdr3_nt: TGTGCCACCAGCAGAGAAGGGAGTTCCTACGAGCAGTACTTC

v_call: TRBV12-3/TRBV12-4
d_call: .
j_call: TRBJ1-2
clone_size: .
cdr3_aa: CASSLSGNYGYTF
cdr3_nt: TGTGCCAGCAGCCTATCAGGAAACTATGGCTACACCTTC

v_call: TRBV10-3
d_call: TRBD1
j_call: TRBJ2-7
clone_size: few
cdr3_aa: CAISQGDPYEQYF
cdr3_nt: TGTGCCATCAGCCAGGGGGACCCCTACGAGCAGTACTTC

v_call: TRBV28
d_call: .
j_call: TRBJ1-1
clone_size: few
cdr3_aa: CASSRTAGPGGAFF
cdr3_nt: TGTGCCAGCAGTCGAACCGCAGGGCCGGGGGGAGCTTTCTTT

v_call: TRBV19
d_call: .
j_call: TRBJ1-1
clone_size: .
cdr3_aa: CASRTAEDTEAFF
cdr3_nt: TGTGCCAGTAGGACAGCCGAAGACACTGAAGCTTTCTTT

v_call: TRBV7-9
d_call: TRBD2
j_call: TRBJ2-3
clone_size: once
cdr3_aa: CASSLLTSGGTDTQYF
cdr3_nt: TGTGCCAGCAGCTTACTTACCAGCGGGGGCACAGATACGCAGTATTTT

v_call: TRBV7-9
d_call: .
j_call: TRBJ2-1
clone_size: .
cdr3_aa: CASSRSLSTYNEQFF
cdr3_nt: TGTGCCAGCTCGAGAAGTCTTAGCACCTACAATGAGCAGTTCTTC

v_call: TRBV6-4
d_call: .
j_call: TRBJ2-2
clone_size: once
cdr3_aa: CASSDLQRTNTGELFF
cdr3_nt: TGTGCCAGCAGTGACTTACAGCGGACGAACACCGGGGAGCTGTTTTTT

v_call: TRBV7-2
d_call: .
j_call: TRBJ2-1
clone_size: .
cdr3_aa: CASFDRGDYPNEQFF
cdr3_nt: TGTGCCAGCTTCGATCGAGGAGACTACCCTAATGAGCAGTTCTTC